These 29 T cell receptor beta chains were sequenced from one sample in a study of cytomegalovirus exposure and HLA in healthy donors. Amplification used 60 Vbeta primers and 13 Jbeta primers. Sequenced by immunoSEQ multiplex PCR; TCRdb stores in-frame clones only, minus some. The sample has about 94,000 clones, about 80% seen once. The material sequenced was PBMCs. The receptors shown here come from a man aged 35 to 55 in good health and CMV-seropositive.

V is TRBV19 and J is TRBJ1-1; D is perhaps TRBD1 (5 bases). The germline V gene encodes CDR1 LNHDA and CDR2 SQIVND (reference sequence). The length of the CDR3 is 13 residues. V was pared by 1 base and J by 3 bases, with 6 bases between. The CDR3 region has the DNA TGTGCCAGTAGTATAGTAGGGGACACTGAAGCTTTCTTT. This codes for CASSIVGDTEAFF.

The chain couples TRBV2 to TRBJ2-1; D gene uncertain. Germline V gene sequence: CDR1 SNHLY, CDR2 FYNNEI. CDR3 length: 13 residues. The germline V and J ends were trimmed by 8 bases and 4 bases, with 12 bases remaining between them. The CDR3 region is CASVLLVYNEQFF. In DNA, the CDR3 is TGTGCCAGCGTCCTTCTAGTGTACAATGAGCAGTTCTTC.

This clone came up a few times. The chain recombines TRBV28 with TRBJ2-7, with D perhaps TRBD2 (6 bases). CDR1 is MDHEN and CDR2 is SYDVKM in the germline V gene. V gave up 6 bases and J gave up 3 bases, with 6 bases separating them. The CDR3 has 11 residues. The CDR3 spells CASRRDYEQYF. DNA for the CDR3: TGTGCCAGCAGGCGGGACTACGAGCAGTACTTC.

The CDR3 DNA follows: TGTGCCAGTAGTACTAGCGGGAGTGCCTACGAGCAGTACTTC. Its protein is CASSTSGSAYEQYF. The V gene is TRBV19, the J gene TRBJ2-7, with TRBD2 matching 10 bases. J gave up 2 bases and V 4 bases, and 2 bases lay outside the gene matches. The CDR3 length is 14 residues. Per germline, CDR1 LNHDA and CDR2 SQIVND (reference sequence).

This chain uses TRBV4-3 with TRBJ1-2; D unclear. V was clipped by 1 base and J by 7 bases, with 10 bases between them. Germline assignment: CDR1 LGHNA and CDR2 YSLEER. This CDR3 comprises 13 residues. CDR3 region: CASSQGGYGGYTF. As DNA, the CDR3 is TGCGCCAGCAGCCAAGGAGGGTATGGTGGCTACACCTTC.

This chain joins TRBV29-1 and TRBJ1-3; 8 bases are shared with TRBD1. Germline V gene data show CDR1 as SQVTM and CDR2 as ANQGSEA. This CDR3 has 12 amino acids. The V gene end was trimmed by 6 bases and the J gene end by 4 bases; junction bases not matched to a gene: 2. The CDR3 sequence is CSVRTGGNTIYF. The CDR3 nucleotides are TGCAGCGTCAGGACAGGGGGAAACACCATATATTTT.

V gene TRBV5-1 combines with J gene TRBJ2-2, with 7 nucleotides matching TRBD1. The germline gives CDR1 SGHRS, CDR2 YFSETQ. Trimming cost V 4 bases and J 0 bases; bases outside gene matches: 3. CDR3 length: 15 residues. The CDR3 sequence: CASSRDSANTGELFF. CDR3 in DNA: TGCGCCAGCAGCCGGGACAGCGCGAACACCGGGGAGCTGTTTTTT. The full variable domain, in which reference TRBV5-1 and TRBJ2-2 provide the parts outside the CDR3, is KAGVTQTPRYLIKTRGQQVTLSCSPISGHRSVSWYQQTPGQGLQFLFEYFSETQRNKGNFPGRFSGRQFSNSRSEMNVSTLELGDSALYLCASSRDSANTGELFFGEGSRLTVL.

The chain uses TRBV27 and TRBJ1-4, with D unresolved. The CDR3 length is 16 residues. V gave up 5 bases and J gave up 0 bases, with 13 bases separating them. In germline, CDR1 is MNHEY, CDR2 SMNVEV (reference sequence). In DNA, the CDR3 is TGTGCCAGCAGTGACGGAGTTAGTGCAACTAATGAAAAACTGTTTTTT. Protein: CASSDGVSATNEKLFF.

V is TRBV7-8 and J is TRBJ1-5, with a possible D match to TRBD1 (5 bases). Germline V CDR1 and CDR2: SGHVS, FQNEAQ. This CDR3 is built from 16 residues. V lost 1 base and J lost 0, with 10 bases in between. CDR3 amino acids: CASSLEGRASNQPQHF. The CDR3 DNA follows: TGTGCCAGCAGCTTAGAAGGCAGGGCTAGCAATCAGCCCCAGCATTTT. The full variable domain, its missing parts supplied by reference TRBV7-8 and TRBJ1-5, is GAGVSQSPRYKVAKRGQDVALRCDPISGHVSLFWYQQALGQGPEFLTYFQNEAQLDKSGLPSDRFFAERPEGSVSTLKIQRTQQEDSAVYLCASSLEGRASNQPQHFGDGTRLSIL.

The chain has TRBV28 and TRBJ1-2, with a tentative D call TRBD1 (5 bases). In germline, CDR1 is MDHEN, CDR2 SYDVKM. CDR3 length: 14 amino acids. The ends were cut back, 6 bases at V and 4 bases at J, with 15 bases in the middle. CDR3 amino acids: CASSSLDGGYGYTF. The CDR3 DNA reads TGTGCCAGCAGCTCCCTGGACGGGGGCTATGGCTACACCTTC.

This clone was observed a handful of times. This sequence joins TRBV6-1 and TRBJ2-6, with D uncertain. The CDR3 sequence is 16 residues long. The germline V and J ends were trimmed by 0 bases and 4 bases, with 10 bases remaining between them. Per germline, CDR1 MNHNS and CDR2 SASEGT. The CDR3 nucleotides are TGTGCCAGCAGTGAAGCCCACGTGAGGGGGGCCAACGTCCTGACTTTC. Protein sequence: CASSEAHVRGANVLTF.

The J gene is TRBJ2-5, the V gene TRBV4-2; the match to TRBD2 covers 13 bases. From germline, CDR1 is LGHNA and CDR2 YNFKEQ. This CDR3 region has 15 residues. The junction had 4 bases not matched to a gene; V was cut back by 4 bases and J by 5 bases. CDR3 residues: CASSLLAGGEETQYF. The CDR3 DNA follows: TGTGCCAGCAGCCTACTAGCGGGGGGGGAGGAGACCCAGTACTTC.

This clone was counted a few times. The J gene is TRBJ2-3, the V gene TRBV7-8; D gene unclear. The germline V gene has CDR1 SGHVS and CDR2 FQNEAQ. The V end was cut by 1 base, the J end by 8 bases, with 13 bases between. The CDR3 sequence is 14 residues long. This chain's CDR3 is CASSLGRLQPTQYF. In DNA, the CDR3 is TGTGCCAGCAGCTTAGGTAGACTGCAGCCTACGCAGTATTTT.

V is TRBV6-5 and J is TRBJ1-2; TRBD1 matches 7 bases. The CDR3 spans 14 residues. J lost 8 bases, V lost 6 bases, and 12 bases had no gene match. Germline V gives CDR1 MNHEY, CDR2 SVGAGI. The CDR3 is CASRRQGSAWGYTF. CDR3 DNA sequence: TGTGCCAGCAGGAGACAGGGCTCGGCGTGGGGCTACACCTTC.

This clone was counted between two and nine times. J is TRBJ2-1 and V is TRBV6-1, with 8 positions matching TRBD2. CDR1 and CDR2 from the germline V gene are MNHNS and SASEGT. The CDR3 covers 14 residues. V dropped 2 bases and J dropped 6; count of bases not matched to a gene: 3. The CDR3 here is CASSETGGGNEQFF. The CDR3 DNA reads TGTGCCAGCAGTGAAACGGGGGGGGGCAATGAGCAGTTCTTC.

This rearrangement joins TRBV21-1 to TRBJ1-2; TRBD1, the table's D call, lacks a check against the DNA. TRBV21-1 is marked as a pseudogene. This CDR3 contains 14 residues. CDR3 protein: CASSKPTGNYGYTF. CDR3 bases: TGTGCCAGCAGCAAGCCGACAGGGAACTATGGCTACACCTTC.

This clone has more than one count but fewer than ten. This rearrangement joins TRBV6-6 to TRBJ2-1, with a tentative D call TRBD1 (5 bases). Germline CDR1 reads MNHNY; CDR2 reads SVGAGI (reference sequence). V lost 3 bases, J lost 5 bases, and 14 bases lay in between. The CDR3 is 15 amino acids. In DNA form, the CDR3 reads TGTGCCAGCAGTTATCCGGCAGGGAAGCACAATGAGCAGTTCTTC. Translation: CASSYPAGKHNEQFF.

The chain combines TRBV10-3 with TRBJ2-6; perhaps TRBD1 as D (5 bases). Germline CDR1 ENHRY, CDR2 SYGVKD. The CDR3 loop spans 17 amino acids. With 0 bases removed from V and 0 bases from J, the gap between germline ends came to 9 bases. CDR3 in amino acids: CAISESTGLSGANVLTF. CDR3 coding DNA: TGTGCCATCAGTGAGTCTACAGGCCTCTCTGGGGCCAACGTCCTGACTTTC.

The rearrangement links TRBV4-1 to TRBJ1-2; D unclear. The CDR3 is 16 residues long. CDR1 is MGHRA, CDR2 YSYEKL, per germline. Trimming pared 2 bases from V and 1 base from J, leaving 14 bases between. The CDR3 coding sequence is TGCGCCAGCAGCCAAACAACTAGTAGCTTTAACTATGGCTACACCTTC. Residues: CASSQTTSSFNYGYTF.

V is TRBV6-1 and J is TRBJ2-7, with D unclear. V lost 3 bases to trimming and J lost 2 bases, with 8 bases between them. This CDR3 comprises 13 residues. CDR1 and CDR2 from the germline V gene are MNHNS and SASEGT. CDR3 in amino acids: CASSDQVPYEQYF. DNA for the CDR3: TGTGCCAGCAGTGATCAGGTTCCCTACGAGCAGTACTTC.

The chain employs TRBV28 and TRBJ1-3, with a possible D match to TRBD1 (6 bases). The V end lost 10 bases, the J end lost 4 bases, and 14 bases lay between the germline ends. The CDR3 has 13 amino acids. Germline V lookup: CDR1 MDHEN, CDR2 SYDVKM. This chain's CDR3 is CATRRGGGNTIYF. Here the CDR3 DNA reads TGTGCCACCCGTAGAGGGGGAGGAAACACCATATATTTT. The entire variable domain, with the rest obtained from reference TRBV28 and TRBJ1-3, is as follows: DVKVTQSSRYLVKRTGEKVFLECVQDMDHENMFWYRQDPGLGLRLIYFSYDVKMKEKGDIPEGYSVSREKKERFSLILESASTNQTSMYLCATRRGGGNTIYFGEGSWLTVV.

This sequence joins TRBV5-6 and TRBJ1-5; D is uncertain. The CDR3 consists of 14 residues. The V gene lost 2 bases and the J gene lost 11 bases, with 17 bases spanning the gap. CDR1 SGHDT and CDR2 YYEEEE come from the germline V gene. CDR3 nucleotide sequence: TGTGCCAGCAGCTTCGGGGTCGGGAGCGAGTCCCAGCATTTT. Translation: CASSFGVGSESQHF.

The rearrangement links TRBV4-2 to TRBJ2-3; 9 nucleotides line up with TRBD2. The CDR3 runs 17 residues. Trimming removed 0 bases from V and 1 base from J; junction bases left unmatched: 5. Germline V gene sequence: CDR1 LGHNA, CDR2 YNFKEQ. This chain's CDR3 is CASSQDPRGGGTDTQYF. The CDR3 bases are TGTGCCAGCAGCCAAGACCCCCGCGGGGGGGGCACAGATACGCAGTATTTT.

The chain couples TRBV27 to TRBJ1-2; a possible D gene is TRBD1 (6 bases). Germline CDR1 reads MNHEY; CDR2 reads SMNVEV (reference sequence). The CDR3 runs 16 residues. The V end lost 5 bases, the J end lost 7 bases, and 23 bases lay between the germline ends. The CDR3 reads CASSPRVGAVPGGYTF. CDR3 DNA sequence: TGTGCCAGCAGTCCGAGAGTGGGGGCAGTTCCTGGTGGCTACACCTTC.

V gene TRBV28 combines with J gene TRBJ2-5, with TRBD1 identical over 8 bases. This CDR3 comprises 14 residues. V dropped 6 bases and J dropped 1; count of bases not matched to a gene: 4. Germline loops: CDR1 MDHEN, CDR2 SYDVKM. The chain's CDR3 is CASSDRGSQETQYF. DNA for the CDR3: TGTGCCAGCAGCGACAGGGGTTCCCAAGAGACCCAGTACTTC.

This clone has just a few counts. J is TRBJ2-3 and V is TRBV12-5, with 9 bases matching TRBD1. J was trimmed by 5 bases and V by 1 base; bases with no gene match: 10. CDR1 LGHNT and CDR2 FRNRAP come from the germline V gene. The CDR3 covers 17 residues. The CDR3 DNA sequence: TGTGCTAGTGGTTTGGGGGTTCGGACAGGGGCGGTAGATACGCAGTATTTT. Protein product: CASGLGVRTGAVDTQYF.

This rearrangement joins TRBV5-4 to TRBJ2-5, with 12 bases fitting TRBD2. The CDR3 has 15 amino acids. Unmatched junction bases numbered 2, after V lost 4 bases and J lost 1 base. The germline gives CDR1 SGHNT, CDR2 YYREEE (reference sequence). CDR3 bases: TGTGCCAGCAGCCCGGGACTAGCGGGCCAAGAGACCCAGTACTTC. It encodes CASSPGLAGQETQYF.

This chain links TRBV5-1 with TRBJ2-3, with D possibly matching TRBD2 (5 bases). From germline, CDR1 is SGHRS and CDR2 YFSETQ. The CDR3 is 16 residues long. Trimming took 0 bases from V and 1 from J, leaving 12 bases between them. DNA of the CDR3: TGCGCCAGCAGCTTGGAAGGGCGGAGGCGCACAGATACGCAGTATTTT. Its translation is CASSLEGRRRTDTQYF.

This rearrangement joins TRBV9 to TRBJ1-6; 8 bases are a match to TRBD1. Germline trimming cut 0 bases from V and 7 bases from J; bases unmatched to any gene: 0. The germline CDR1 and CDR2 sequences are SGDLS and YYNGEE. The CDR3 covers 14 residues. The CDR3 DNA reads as TGTGCCAGCAGCGTAGGGGACAGGAATTCACCCCTCCACTTT. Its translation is CASSVGDRNSPLHF. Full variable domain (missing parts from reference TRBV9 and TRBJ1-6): DSGVTQTPKHLITATGQRVTLRCSPRSGDLSVYWYQQSLDQGLQFLIQYYNGEERAKGNILERFSAQQFPDLHSELNLSSLELGDSALYFCASSVGDRNSPLHFGNGTRLTVT.